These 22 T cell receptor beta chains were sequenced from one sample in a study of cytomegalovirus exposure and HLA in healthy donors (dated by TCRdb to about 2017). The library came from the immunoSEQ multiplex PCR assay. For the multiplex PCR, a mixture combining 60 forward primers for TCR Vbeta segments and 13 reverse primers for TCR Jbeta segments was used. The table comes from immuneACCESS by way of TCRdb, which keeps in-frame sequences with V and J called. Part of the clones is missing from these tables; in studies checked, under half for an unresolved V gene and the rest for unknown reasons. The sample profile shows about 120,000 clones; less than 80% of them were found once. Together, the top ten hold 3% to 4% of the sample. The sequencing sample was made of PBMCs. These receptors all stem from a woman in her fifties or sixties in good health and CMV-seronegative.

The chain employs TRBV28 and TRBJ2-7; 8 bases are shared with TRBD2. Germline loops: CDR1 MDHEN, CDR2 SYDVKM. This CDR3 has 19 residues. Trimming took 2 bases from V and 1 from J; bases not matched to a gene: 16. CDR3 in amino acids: CASSLVGYTGTSGSYEQYF. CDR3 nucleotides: TGTGCCAGCAGTTTAGTCGGGTATACCGGGACTAGTGGGTCCTACGAGCAGTACTTC.

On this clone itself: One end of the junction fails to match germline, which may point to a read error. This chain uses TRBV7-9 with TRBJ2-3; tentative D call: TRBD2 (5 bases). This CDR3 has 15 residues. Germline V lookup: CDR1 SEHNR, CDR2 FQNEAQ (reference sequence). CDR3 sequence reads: CSSSHRRVGEDTQYF. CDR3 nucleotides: TGTTCCAGCAGCCACCGTCGAGTGGGAGAAGATACGCAGTATTTT.

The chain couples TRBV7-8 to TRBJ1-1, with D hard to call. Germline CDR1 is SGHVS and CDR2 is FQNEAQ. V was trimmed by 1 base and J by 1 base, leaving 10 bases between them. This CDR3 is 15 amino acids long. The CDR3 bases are TGTGCCAGCAGCTTAGGTCCGACACCGAACACTGAAGCTTTCTTT. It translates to CASSLGPTPNTEAFF.

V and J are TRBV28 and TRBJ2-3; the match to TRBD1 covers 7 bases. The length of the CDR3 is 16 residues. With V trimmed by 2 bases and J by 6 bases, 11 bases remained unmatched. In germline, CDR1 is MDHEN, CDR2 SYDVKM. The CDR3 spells CASSLQGVGPFDTQYF. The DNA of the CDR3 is TGTGCCAGCAGTTTACAGGGGGTAGGCCCGTTCGATACGCAGTATTTT.

CDR3 nucleotide sequence: TGTGCCACCACCGGGACAGGGGTTTCTAATGAAAAACTGTTTTTT. It yields the protein CATTGTGVSNEKLFF. The gene calls are TRBV2 and TRBJ1-4; the match to TRBD1 covers 10 bases. The CDR3 contains 15 residues. The V gene's germline CDR1 is SNHLY and CDR2 FYNNEI. V trimming: 10 bases; J trimming: 3 bases; junction bases outside the gene matches: 8.

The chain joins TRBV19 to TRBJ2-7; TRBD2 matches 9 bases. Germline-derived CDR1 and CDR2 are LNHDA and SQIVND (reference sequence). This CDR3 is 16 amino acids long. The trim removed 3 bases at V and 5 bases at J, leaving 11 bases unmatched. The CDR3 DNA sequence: TGTGCCAGTAGTATTAGCGGGAGACTCCGTGGCAACGAGCAGTACTTC. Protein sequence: CASSISGRLRGNEQYF.

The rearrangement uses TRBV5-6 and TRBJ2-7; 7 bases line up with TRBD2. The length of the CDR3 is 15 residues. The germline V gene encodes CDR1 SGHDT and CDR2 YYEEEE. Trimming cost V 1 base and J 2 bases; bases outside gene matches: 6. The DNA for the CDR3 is TGTGCCAGCAGCTTGACGGAAGCGGGACCCTACGAGCAGTACTTC. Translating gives CASSLTEAGPYEQYF.

The chain's CDR3 is CASSLGLTGSNQPQHF. As DNA, the CDR3 is TGCGCCAGCAGCTTGGGTCTAACAGGAAGCAATCAGCCCCAGCATTTT. This chain uses TRBV5-1 with TRBJ1-5; D might be TRBD1 (5 bases). This CDR3 spans 16 amino acids. The V gene's germline CDR1 is SGHRS and CDR2 YFSETQ. V was clipped by 0 bases and J by 1 base, with 11 bases between them.

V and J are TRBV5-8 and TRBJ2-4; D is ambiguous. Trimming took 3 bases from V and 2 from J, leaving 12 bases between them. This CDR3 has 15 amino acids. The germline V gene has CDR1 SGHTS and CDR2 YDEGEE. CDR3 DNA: TGTGCCAGCAGCTCGTACCTCAACACCAAAAACATTCAGTACTTC. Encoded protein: CASSSYLNTKNIQYF.

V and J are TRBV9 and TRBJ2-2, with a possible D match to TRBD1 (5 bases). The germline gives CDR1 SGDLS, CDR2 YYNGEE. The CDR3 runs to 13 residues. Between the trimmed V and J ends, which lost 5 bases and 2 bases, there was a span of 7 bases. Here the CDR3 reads CASRGLNTGELFF. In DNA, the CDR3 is TGTGCCAGCAGGGGGCTTAACACCGGGGAGCTGTTTTTT.

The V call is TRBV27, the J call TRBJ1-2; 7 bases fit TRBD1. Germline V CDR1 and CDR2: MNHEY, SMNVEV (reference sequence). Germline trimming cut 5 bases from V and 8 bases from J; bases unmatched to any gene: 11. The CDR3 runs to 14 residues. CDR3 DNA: TGTGCCAGCAGTGGTCAATCGACAGGGTACGGCTACACCTTC. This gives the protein CASSGQSTGYGYTF.

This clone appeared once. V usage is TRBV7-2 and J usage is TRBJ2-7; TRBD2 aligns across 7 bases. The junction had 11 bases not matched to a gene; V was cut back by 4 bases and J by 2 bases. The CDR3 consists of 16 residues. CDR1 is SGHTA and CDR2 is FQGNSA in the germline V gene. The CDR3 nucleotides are TGTGCCAGCAGCTGGGGGGGTGGCGGCAGCACCTACGAGCAGTACTTC. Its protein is CASSWGGGGSTYEQYF.

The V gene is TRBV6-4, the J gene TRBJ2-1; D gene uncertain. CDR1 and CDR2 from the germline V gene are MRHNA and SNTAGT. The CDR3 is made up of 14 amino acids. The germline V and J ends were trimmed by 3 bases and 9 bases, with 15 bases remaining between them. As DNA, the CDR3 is TGTGCCAGCAGTGAGTTCTACCAGGCGCGTGAGCAGTTCTTC. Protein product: CASSEFYQAREQFF.

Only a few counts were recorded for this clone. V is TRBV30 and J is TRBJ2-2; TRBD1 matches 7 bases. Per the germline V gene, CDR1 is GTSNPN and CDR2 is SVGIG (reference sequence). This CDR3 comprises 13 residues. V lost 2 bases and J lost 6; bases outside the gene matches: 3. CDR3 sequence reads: CAWSPTGAGELFF. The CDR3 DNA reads TGTGCCTGGAGTCCAACAGGGGCCGGGGAGCTGTTTTTT.

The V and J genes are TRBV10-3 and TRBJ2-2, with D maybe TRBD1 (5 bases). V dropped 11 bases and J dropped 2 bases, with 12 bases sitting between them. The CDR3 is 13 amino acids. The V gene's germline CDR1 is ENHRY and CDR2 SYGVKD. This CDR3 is CAVTTGNTGELFF. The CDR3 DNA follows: TGTGCCGTCACAACAGGCAACACCGGGGAGCTGTTTTTT.

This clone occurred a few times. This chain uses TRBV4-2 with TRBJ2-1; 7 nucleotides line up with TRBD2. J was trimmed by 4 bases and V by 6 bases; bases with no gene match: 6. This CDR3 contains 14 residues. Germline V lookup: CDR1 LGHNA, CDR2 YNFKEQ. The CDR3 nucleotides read TGTGCCAGCAGTGGATCCGGGGGGTACAATGAGCAGTTCTTC. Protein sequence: CASSGSGGYNEQFF.

CDR3 sequence (DNA): TGTGCCAGCAGCCAAGCGACAGGGTTTATCAATGAGCAGTTCTTC. As protein: CASSQATGFINEQFF. The chain carries TRBV14 and TRBJ2-1; 7 bases align to TRBD1. Germline V lookup: CDR1 SGHDN, CDR2 FVKESK. V shed 1 base, J shed 6 bases, and the junction held 6 bases outside the gene matches. The CDR3 is 15 amino acids.

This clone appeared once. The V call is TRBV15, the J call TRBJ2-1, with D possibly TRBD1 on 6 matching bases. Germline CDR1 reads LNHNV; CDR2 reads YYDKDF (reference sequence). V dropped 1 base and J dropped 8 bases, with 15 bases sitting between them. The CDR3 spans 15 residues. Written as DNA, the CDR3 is TGTGCCACCAGCAGAGTTGCAGGGGTTTTGGATGAGCAGTTCTTC. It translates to CATSRVAGVLDEQFF.

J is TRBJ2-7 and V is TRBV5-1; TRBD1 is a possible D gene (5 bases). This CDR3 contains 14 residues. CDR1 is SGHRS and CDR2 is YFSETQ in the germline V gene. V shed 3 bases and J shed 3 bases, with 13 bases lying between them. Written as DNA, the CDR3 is TGCGCCAGCAGCTCGTCGGACATGCTCTACGAGCAGTACTTC. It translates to CASSSSDMLYEQYF.

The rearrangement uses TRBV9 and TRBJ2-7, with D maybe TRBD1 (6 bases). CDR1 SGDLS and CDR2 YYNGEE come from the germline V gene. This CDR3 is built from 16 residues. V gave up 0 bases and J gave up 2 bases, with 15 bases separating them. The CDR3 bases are TGTGCCAGCAGCGTAGCTGGGGACAATGAACCCTACGAGCAGTACTTC. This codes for CASSVAGDNEPYEQYF.

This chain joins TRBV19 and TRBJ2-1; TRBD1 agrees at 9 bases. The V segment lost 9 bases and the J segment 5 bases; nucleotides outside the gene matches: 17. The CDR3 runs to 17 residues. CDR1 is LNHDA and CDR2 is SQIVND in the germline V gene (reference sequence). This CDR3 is CASQGTGNVEMNNEQFF. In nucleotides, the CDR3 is TGTGCCAGCCAAGGGACAGGGAATGTAGAAATGAACAATGAGCAGTTCTTC.

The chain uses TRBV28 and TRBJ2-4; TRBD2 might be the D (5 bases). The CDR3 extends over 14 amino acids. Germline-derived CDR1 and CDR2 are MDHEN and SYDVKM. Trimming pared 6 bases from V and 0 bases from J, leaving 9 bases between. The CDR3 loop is CASSPGLAKNIQYF. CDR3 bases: TGTGCCAGCAGCCCCGGACTAGCCAAAAACATTCAGTACTTC. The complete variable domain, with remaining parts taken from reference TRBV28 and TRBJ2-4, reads DVKVTQSSRYLVKRTGEKVFLECVQDMDHENMFWYRQDPGLGLRLIYFSYDVKMKEKGDIPEGYSVSREKKERFSLILESASTNQTSMYLCASSPGLAKNIQYFGAGTRLSVL.